The clone carrying this TCR beta chain was recorded many times. The sample has other DNA sequences that encode this CDR3 too. The data are from a study of blood T cell repertoires in COVID-19. About the research overall: Researchers got acute and convalescent COVID-19 samples from the United States, Italy and Spain. Sources were T cells, B-cell-depleted T cells, or PBMCs; the material itself was cDNA or gDNA.

Authors' analysis steps: Estimated nucleated cell counts came from reference gene primer amplification. Assay: immunoSEQ multiplex PCR; the TCRdb copy retains only in-frame clones and omits some. V, J and clone size reflect that table, while D and trimming were determined from the DNA. The sample contains approximately 380,000 clones, 85% of which appear only once. CDR1 and CDR2 (germline): SEHNR, FQNEAQ (reference sequence). The CDR3 sequence is 14 residues long. The V segment lost 5 bases and the J segment 1 base; nucleotides outside the gene matches: 4. This chain uses TRBV7-9 with TRBJ1-1; TRBD1 aligns across 7 bases. This TCR was recovered from a woman between 18 and 29 years old with acute or convalescent COVID-19. Sequenced input: peripheral blood. The CDR3 DNA is TGTGCCAGCAGCCCGAACAGGGGGAACACTGAAGCTTTCTTT. It encodes CASSPNRGNTEAFF.